What follows are 13 T cell receptor beta chains derived from one specimen sequenced in a study of shared clonotypes between healthy human individuals (TCRdb year 2020). The protocol used for the library was the immunoSEQ multiplex PCR assay. Here the immuneACCESS table is served through TCRdb, limited to in-frame sequences with V and J called. Missing clones are a known gap in these copies; in checked studies unresolved V genes cover under half, and the rest lacks a known reason. A total of under 600,000 clones appear in this sample, about 75% of them only once. The top ten clones comprise under 15% of the sample. The source material was PBMCs. All receptors come from a woman between 40 and 50 years old in good health. Some clones in this sample may be carry-over from other donors' samples.

V is TRBV15 and J is TRBJ2-7, with 9 bases fitting TRBD1. V lost 3 bases to trimming and J lost 3 bases; unmatched junction nucleotides: 6. The CDR3 is 15 residues long. From germline, CDR1 is LNHNV and CDR2 YYDKDF (reference sequence). The CDR3 sequence: CATSSQDRGIYEQYF. As DNA, the CDR3 is TGTGCCACCAGCAGTCAGGACAGGGGAATCTACGAGCAGTACTTC.

In its sample, this clone was seen many times. This sequence joins TRBV14 and TRBJ1-3; 7 nucleotides align to TRBD1. Germline CDR1 SGHDN, CDR2 FVKESK. Losses at the gene ends were 4 bases for V and 2 bases for J; bases not matched to a gene: 8. CDR3 length: 16 residues. The CDR3 coding sequence is TGTGCCAGCAGCCCGTACCCACAGGGGCCTGGAAACACCATATATTTT. It specifies CASSPYPQGPGNTIYF.

The rearrangement joins TRBV5-1 to TRBJ2-1; the D is unclear. CDR1 SGHRS and CDR2 YFSETQ come from the germline V gene. The CDR3 is 13 residues long. V was shortened by 7 bases and J by 2 bases, with 10 bases between the two germline ends. The CDR3 DNA sequence: TGCGCCAGCCGCCCAGACACCTACAATGAGCAGTTCTTC. This sequence encodes CASRPDTYNEQFF.

This clone was counted between two and nine times. This rearrangement joins TRBV5-4 to TRBJ1-1; TRBD1 aligns across 7 bases. Germline lookup yields CDR1 SGHNT and CDR2 YYREEE (reference sequence). The CDR3 has 16 residues. Losses at the gene ends were 4 bases for V and 3 bases for J; bases not matched to a gene: 12. Written as DNA, the CDR3 is TGTGCCAGCAGCCCCAACCTCAGACAGGGCGACACTGAAGCTTTCTTT. It yields the protein CASSPNLRQGDTEAFF.

This clone was found a few times. The gene calls are TRBV10-1 and TRBJ2-2, with D possibly matching TRBD2 (6 bases). V lost 5 bases and J 5 bases, leaving 15 bases between the germline ends. Per germline, CDR1 WNHNN and CDR2 SYGVQD (reference sequence). This CDR3 has 15 amino acids. In DNA, the CDR3 is TGCGCCAGCAGTCTGGGGGAGGAGGAAACCGGGGAGCTGTTTTTT. The encoded protein is CASSLGEEETGELFF.

The V gene is TRBV28, the J gene TRBJ2-1, with 15 bases that match TRBD2. With 7 bases clipped from V and 7 bases from J, the junction kept 11 bases outside the gene matches. This CDR3 is 17 amino acids long. Germline CDR1 MDHEN, CDR2 SYDVKM. The CDR3 protein is CASTPPGLAGGVNEQFF. Written as DNA, the CDR3 is TGTGCCAGCACTCCTCCGGGACTAGCGGGAGGAGTTAATGAGCAGTTCTTC. Combining the CDR3 with reference TRBV28 and TRBJ2-1 gives the whole variable domain DVKVTQSSRYLVKRTGEKVFLECVQDMDHENMFWYRQDPGLGLRLIYFSYDVKMKEKGDIPEGYSVSREKKERFSLILESASTNQTSMYLCASTPPGLAGGVNEQFFGPGTRLTVL.

Notes on this clone: Other DNA sequences in the sample encode the same CDR3. V gene TRBV6-5 combines with J gene TRBJ1-1; 9 bases are a match to TRBD1. The CDR3 covers 13 residues. The J segment lost 5 bases and the V segment lost 6 bases, leaving 4 bases of the junction unmatched. Per the germline V gene, CDR1 is MNHEY and CDR2 is SVGAGI. CDR3 coding DNA: TGTGCCAGCAGAGGGACAGGGCGGACTGAAGCTTTCTTT. As protein: CASRGTGRTEAFF.

The V call is TRBV7-2, the J call TRBJ2-1; 8 bases are shared with TRBD2. The V gene end was trimmed by 1 base and the J gene end by 7 bases; junction bases not matched to a gene: 6. CDR1 SGHTA and CDR2 FQGNSA come from the germline V gene. There are 15 residues in the CDR3. CDR3 sequence: CASSLDSGLENEQFF. The CDR3 DNA reads TGTGCCAGCAGCTTAGACTCGGGACTAGAGAATGAGCAGTTCTTC.

In the case of this clone: Other DNA sequences from this sample encode an identical CDR3 as well. The chain links TRBV5-1 to TRBJ2-5; D is unresolved. V shed 0 bases and J shed 2 bases, with 14 bases lying between them. Germline assignment: CDR1 SGHRS and CDR2 YFSETQ. This CDR3 is built from 16 residues. The CDR3 protein is CASSLGGQASQETQYF. The CDR3 nucleotides read TGCGCCAGCAGCTTGGGCGGTCAGGCATCTCAAGAGACCCAGTACTTC.

A note on this clone: This could be a read error, since a much larger clone is one nucleotide away. Other nucleotide sequences from this sample produce the same CDR3. V is TRBV27 and J is TRBJ1-2; weak D call: TRBD1 (6 bases). Germline CDR1 reads MNHEY; CDR2 reads SMNVEV (reference sequence). CDR3 size: 14 residues. Deletions cut 5 bases from V and 8 bases from J, with 18 bases between. The chain's CDR3 is CASSNPDRGIGYTF. CDR3 bases: TGTGCCAGCAGTAACCCGGATAGGGGGATAGGCTACACCTTC.

This clone came up a few times. This chain connects TRBV9 to TRBJ2-2; tentative D call: TRBD2 (5 bases). V lost 8 bases and J 4 bases, leaving 15 bases between the germline ends. Per the germline V gene, CDR1 is SGDLS and CDR2 is YYNGEE. The CDR3 covers 14 residues. In DNA form, the CDR3 reads TGTGCCAGTAGTAGCGTGTTCGGCACCGGGGAGCTGTTTTTT. This sequence encodes CASSSVFGTGELFF.

The chain uses TRBV6-6 and TRBJ2-1, with D possibly matching TRBD2 (5 bases). Germline values: CDR1 MNHNY, CDR2 SVGAGI (reference sequence). The V and J ends lost 8 bases and 4 bases respectively, with 12 bases between them. The CDR3 covers 13 residues. CDR3 nucleotide sequence: TGTGCCAGCGCCAGGACTGGATACAATGAGCAGTTCTTC. Translating gives CASARTGYNEQFF.

The chain couples TRBV5-1 to TRBJ2-7, with D unresolved. Trimming left V 4 bases short and J 6 bases short, with 17 bases between. Germline assignment: CDR1 SGHRS and CDR2 YFSETQ. The CDR3 totals 14 residues. CDR3 sequence (DNA): TGCGCCAGCAGCCCCCCCTGGTCTTCCCTCGAGCAGTACTTC. Translating gives CASSPPWSSLEQYF.